This T cell receptor (beta chain) was recorded in a study of identical twins. Whole-study results and caveats: Possibly, invariant MAIT and iNKT cells partly confounded zero-insertion analyses. Shared out-of-frame alpha sequences (those common to twins) showed excess low generation probability.

As to this clonotype: Its antigen is currently unknown.

The CDR3 covers 15 residues. Germline CDR1 and CDR2: SGHTA and FQGNSA. The V gene end was trimmed by 5 bases and the J gene end by 5 bases; junction bases not matched to a gene: 6. TCRdb passed the 5' RACE reads through MiXCR, listing each CDR3 protein once. The sample holds approximately 590,000 distinct CDR3 sequences, approximately 10% seen once. This sample also belongs to another study, concerning yellow fever vaccine responses in identical twins.

The TCR originated in a woman aged 18-29 years in good health. The chain links TRBV7-2 to TRBJ2-3; 11 bases are shared with TRBD1. The source material was PBMCs. The CDR3 region is CASSTGQGVVDTQYF. In nucleotides, the CDR3 is TGTGCCAGCAGCACGGGACAGGGGGTTGTAGATACGCAGTATTTT.